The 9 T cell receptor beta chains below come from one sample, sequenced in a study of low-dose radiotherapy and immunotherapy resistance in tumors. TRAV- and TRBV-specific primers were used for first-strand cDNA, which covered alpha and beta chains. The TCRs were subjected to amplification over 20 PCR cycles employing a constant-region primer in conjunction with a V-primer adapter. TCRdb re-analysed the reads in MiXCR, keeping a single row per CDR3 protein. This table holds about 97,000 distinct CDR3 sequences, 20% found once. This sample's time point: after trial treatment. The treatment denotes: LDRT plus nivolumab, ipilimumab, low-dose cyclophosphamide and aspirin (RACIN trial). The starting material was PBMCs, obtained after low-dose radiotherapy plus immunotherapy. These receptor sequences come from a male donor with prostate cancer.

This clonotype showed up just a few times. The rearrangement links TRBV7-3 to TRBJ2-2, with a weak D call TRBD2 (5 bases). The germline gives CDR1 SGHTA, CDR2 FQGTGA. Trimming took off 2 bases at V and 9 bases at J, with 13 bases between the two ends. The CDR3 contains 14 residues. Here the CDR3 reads CASSLFRGGRELFF. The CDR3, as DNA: TGTGCCAGCAGCTTATTTCGGGGTGGCCGGGAGCTGTTTTTT.

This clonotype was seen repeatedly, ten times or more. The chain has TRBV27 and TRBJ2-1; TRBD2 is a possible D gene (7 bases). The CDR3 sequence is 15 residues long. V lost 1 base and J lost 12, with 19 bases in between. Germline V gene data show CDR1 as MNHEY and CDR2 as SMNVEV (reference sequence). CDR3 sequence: CASSLWAGEPGGQFF. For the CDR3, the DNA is TGTGCCAGCAGTTTATGGGCAGGGGAGCCGGGAGGGCAGTTCTTC.

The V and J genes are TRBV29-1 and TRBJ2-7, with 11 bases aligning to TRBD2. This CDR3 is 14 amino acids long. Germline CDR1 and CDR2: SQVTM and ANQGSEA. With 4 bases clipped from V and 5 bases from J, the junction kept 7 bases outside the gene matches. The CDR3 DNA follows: TGCAGCGTTGGGGTAGCGGGAGGGACGGACGAGCAGTACTTC. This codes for CSVGVAGGTDEQYF.

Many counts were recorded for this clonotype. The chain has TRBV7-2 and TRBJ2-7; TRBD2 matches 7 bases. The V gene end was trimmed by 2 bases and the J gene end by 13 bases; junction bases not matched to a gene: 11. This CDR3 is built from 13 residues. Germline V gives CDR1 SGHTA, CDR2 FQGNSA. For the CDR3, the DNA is TGTGCCAGCAGCTTACGTTCAGGACTAGTTGTATACTTC. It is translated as CASSLRSGLVVYF. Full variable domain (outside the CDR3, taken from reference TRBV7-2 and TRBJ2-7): GAGVSQSPSNKVTEKGKDVELRCDPISGHTALYWYRQSLGQGLEFLIYFQGNSAPDKSGLPSDRFSAERTGGSVSTLTIQRTQQEDSAVYLCASSLRSGLVVYFGPGTRLTVT.

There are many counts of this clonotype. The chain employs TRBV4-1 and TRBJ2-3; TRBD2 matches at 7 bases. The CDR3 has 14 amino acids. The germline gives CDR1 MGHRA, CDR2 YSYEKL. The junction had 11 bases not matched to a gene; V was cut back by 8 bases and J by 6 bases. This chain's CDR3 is CASAQAGDGDTQYF. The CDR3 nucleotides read TGCGCCAGCGCCCAGGCGGGGGATGGGGATACGCAGTATTTT.

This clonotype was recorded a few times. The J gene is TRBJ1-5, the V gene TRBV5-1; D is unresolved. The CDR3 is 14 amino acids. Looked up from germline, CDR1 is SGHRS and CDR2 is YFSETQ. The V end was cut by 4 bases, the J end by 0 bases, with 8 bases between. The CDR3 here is CASSPGDSNQPQHF. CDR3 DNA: TGCGCCAGCAGCCCAGGTGATAGCAATCAGCCCCAGCATTTT.

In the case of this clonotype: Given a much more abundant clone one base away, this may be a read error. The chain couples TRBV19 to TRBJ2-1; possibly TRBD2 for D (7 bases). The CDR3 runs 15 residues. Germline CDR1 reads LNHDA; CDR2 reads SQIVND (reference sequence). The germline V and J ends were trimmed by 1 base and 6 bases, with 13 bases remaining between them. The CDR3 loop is CASSIVGGGFNEQFF. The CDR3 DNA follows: TGTGCCAGTAGTATAGTTGGCGGGGGCTTCAATGAGCAGTTCTTC. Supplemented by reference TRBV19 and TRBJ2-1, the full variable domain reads DGGITQSPKYLFRKEGQNVTLSCEQNLNHDAMYWYRQDPGQGLRLIYYSQIVNDFQKGDIAEGYSVSREKKESFPLTVTSAQKNPTAFYLCASSIVGGGFNEQFFGPGTRLTVL.

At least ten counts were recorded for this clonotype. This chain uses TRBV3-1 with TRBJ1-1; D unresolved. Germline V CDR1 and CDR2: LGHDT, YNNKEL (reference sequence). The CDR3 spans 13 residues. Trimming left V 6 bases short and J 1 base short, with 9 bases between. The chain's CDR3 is CASSPSGNTEAFF. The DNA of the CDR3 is TGTGCCAGCAGTCCTTCAGGGAACACTGAAGCTTTCTTT. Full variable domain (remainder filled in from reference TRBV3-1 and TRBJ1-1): DTAVSQTPKYLVTQMGNDKSIKCEQNLGHDTMYWYKQDSKKFLKIMFSYNNKELIINETVPNRFSPKSPDKAHLNLHINSLELGDSAVYFCASSPSGNTEAFFGQGTRLTVV.

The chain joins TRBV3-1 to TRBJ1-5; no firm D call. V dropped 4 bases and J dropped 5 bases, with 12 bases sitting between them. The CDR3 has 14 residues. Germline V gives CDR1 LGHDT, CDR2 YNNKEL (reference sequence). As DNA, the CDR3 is TGTGCCAGCAGCCGAACAGAGGGCGATCAGCCCCAGCATTTT. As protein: CASSRTEGDQPQHF. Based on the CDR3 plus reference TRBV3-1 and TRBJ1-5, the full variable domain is DTAVSQTPKYLVTQMGNDKSIKCEQNLGHDTMYWYKQDSKKFLKIMFSYNNKELIINETVPNRFSPKSPDKAHLNLHINSLELGDSAVYFCASSRTEGDQPQHFGDGTRLSIL.